Listed here are 25 T cell receptor beta chains from one sample, sequenced in a study of T cell responses to AZD1222 COVID-19 vaccine. The repertoire was sequenced with immunoSEQ multiplex PCR; TCRdb's copy has only in-frame clones and lacks some. The data contain 90,000 to 130,000 clones, around 90% of them singletons. The sequencing used peripheral blood, collected on day 0 of AZD1222 vaccination. All receptors derive from an adult in good health.

The chain couples TRBV28 to TRBJ1-1; a weak D match, TRBD1 (6 bases). CDR1 is MDHEN and CDR2 is SYDVKM in the germline V gene. With 5 bases removed from V and 10 bases from J, the gap between germline ends came to 23 bases. The CDR3 length is 15 residues. The CDR3 loop is CASSAGVGGFWAAFF. The CDR3 DNA reads TGTGCCAGCAGTGCAGGGGTCGGGGGCTTTTGGGCAGCTTTCTTT.

V and J are TRBV4-1 and TRBJ1-1; D not certain. V lost 3 bases and J 6 bases, leaving 17 bases between the germline ends. The CDR3 length is 15 residues. The V gene's germline CDR1 is MGHRA and CDR2 YSYEKL. The CDR3 sequence: CASSHSTGVAAEAFF. The CDR3 nucleotides are TGCGCCAGCAGCCACTCGACTGGGGTGGCGGCTGAAGCTTTCTTT.

The rearrangement joins TRBV12-3 or TRBV12-4 to TRBJ2-7, with D tentatively TRBD1 (6 bases). The CDR3 sequence is 13 residues long. The V gene lost 6 bases and the J gene lost 1 base, with 10 bases spanning the gap. The CDR3 reads CASSPGTSYEQYF. The CDR3, as DNA: TGTGCCAGCAGCCCCGGGACATCCTACGAGCAGTACTTC.

The chain joins TRBV3-1 (or the pseudogene TRBV3-2) to TRBJ2-7; D not certain. V was trimmed by 3 bases and J by 4 bases, leaving 4 bases between them. The germline V gene has CDR1 LGHDT and CDR2 YNNKEL (reference sequence). This CDR3 comprises 11 residues. For the CDR3, the DNA is TGTGCCAGCAGCCAGCTTTACGAGCAGTACTTC. Translating it yields CASSQLYEQYF.

The rearrangement joins TRBV5-1 to TRBJ2-2, with unresolved D. V gave up 0 bases and J gave up 0 bases, with 6 bases separating them. Germline V gene sequence: CDR1 SGHRS, CDR2 YFSETQ. The CDR3 totals 15 residues. The CDR3 is CASSLGSTNTGELFF. CDR3 sequence (DNA): TGCGCCAGCAGCTTGGGGTCAACGAACACCGGGGAGCTGTTTTTT.

This chain uses TRBV6-1 with TRBJ1-1, with 7 positions matching TRBD1. CDR3 size: 17 residues. Germline V CDR1 and CDR2: MNHNS, SASEGT. Trimming took 3 bases from V and 0 from J; bases not matched to a gene: 10. CDR3 bases: TGTGCCAGCAGTGACACCATAAAACAGGGGTTGAACACTGAAGCTTTCTTT. Translated: CASSDTIKQGLNTEAFF.

In this sample, this clone turned up a few times. V is TRBV7-8 and J is TRBJ1-6; D not resolved. The V gene's germline CDR1 is SGHVS and CDR2 FQNEAQ. Trimming took off 3 bases at V and 7 bases at J, with 4 bases between the two ends. The CDR3 length is 12 residues. The CDR3 reads CASSFVNSPLHF. The CDR3 bases are TGTGCCAGCAGCTTCGTGAATTCACCCCTCCACTTT.

The rearrangement uses TRBV19 and TRBJ1-1; D call uncertain. This CDR3 is built from 14 residues. Trimming pared 7 bases from V and 5 bases from J, leaving 17 bases between. The germline V gene encodes CDR1 LNHDA and CDR2 SQIVND (reference sequence). CDR3 DNA sequence: TGTGCCAGTAAGATAGCCCGGATAGGGACTGAAGCTTTCTTT. It codes for CASKIARIGTEAFF.

This rearrangement joins TRBV9 to TRBJ1-1, with 7 bases matching TRBD1. Germline CDR1 reads SGDLS; CDR2 reads YYNGEE. The CDR3 is 15 residues long. V trimming: 4 bases; J trimming: 8 bases; junction bases outside the gene matches: 14. Here the CDR3 reads CASSPSVEQGEEAFF. CDR3 nucleotides: TGTGCCAGCAGCCCTAGCGTAGAGCAGGGGGAAGAAGCTTTCTTT.

This rearrangement joins TRBV4-1 to TRBJ1-3; D is unresolved. V lost 0 bases to trimming and J lost 2 bases, with 11 bases between them. The CDR3 sequence is 16 residues long. CDR1 is MGHRA, CDR2 YSYEKL, per germline. CDR3 region: CASSQETGWAGNTIYF. The DNA of the CDR3 is TGCGCCAGCAGCCAAGAGACGGGGTGGGCTGGAAACACCATATATTTT.

The chain recombines TRBV6-4 with TRBJ1-2; D is undetermined. Germline CDR1 reads MRHNA; CDR2 reads SNTAGT. This CDR3 is built from 13 residues. Trimming left V 1 base short and J 9 bases short, with 12 bases between. CDR3 sequence (DNA): TGTGCCAGCAGTGACTTGCGGTCCCCTAGCTACACCTTC. It is translated as CASSDLRSPSYTF.

This chain connects TRBV11-2 to TRBJ2-2, with 9 bases fitting TRBD1. Germline loops: CDR1 SGHAT, CDR2 FQNNGV. This CDR3 region has 16 residues. V was pared by 6 bases and J by 2 bases, with 7 bases of the junction left unmatched. CDR3 sequence: CASSSTGGPNTGELFF. The CDR3 region has the DNA TGTGCCAGCAGTTCCACAGGGGGCCCTAACACCGGGGAGCTGTTTTTT.

This rearrangement joins TRBV7-9 to TRBJ1-1; a weak D match, TRBD1 (5 bases). The CDR3 has 16 amino acids. V shed 5 bases and J shed 4 bases, with 20 bases lying between them. From germline, CDR1 is SEHNR and CDR2 FQNEAQ (reference sequence). CDR3 in amino acids: CASSPLGHLLGTEAFF. As DNA, the CDR3 is TGTGCCAGCAGCCCCCTAGGACACCTGTTGGGCACTGAAGCTTTCTTT.

The chain recombines TRBV10-3 with TRBJ1-6, with 9 bases that match TRBD1. The V segment lost 5 bases and the J segment 7 bases; nucleotides outside the gene matches: 3. This CDR3 comprises 14 residues. In germline, CDR1 is ENHRY, CDR2 SYGVKD. CDR3 protein: CAISPGQGNSPLHF. The CDR3 nucleotides are TGTGCCATCAGTCCGGGACAGGGCAATTCACCCCTCCACTTT.

The chain has TRBV13 and TRBJ1-2; the match to TRBD1 covers 7 bases. V dropped 5 bases and J dropped 7; count of bases not matched to a gene: 7. This CDR3 is 13 amino acids long. The germline V gene has CDR1 PRHDT and CDR2 FYEKMQ (reference sequence). This CDR3 reads CASSPGQLIGYTF. Written as DNA, the CDR3 is TGTGCCAGCAGCCCGGGACAGCTCATTGGCTACACCTTC.

The chain combines TRBV19 with TRBJ1-2; the D is unclear. Trimming shortened V by 7 bases and J by 3 bases, and 12 bases separated the two germline ends. This CDR3 is 13 amino acids long. CDR1 LNHDA and CDR2 SQIVND come from the germline V gene (reference sequence). CDR3 amino acids: CASTTGEYYGYTF. The DNA of the CDR3 is TGTGCCAGTACCACCGGGGAGTACTATGGCTACACCTTC.

The chain combines TRBV7-9 with TRBJ2-1, with 8 bases that match TRBD1. Germline trimming cut 5 bases from V and 1 base from J; bases unmatched to any gene: 13. From germline, CDR1 is SEHNR and CDR2 FQNEAQ (reference sequence). CDR3 length: 18 residues. The CDR3 nucleotides read TGTGCCAGCAGCGCTATCAACTACAGGGGGAGTTCCTACAATGAGCAGTTCTTC. It specifies CASSAINYRGSSYNEQFF.

The gene calls are TRBV7-2 and TRBJ2-3; TRBD2 matches at 7 bases. CDR3 length: 16 residues. Germline lookup yields CDR1 SGHTA and CDR2 FQGNSA. Germline trimming cut 3 bases from V and 0 bases from J; bases unmatched to any gene: 6. The CDR3 coding sequence is TGTGCCAGCAGCTTTTGGGGGGGACCTAGCACAGATACGCAGTATTTT. Amino acids: CASSFWGGPSTDTQYF.

This chain joins TRBV18 and TRBJ2-5; tentatively, D is TRBD2 (5 bases). This CDR3 has 16 residues. Germline values: CDR1 KGHSH, CDR2 LQKENI. V gave up 3 bases and J gave up 5 bases, with 19 bases separating them. DNA of the CDR3: TGTGCCAGCTCACCTGTTCCCAGCGGAGTGGGGGAGACCCAGTACTTC. Its protein is CASSPVPSGVGETQYF.

This clone was counted between two and nine times. This chain's CDR3 is CAWKRRGGAEAFF. The CDR3 nucleotides are TGTGCCTGGAAACGACGGGGAGGTGCTGAAGCTTTCTTT. The rearrangement joins TRBV30 to TRBJ1-1; no reliable D call. CDR3 length equals 13 residues. V was pared by 4 bases and J by 6 bases, with 15 bases between. CDR1 and CDR2 (germline): GTSNPN, SVGIG (reference sequence).

This sequence joins TRBV2 and TRBJ1-1, with TRBD1 as a possible D gene (5 bases). Between the trimmed V and J ends, which lost 8 bases and 7 bases, there was a span of 20 bases. This CDR3 is built from 14 residues. Germline V lookup: CDR1 SNHLY, CDR2 FYNNEI. For the CDR3, the DNA is TGTGCCAGCGCGGAGGGGCGGCAGCCTATTGAAGCTTTCTTT. Translated, it gives CASAEGRQPIEAFF.

The chain links TRBV3-1 (or the pseudogene TRBV3-2) to TRBJ1-2; D gene unclear. The CDR3 totals 14 residues. Trimming took 2 bases from V and 0 from J, leaving 7 bases between them. CDR1 is LGHDT, CDR2 YNNKEL, per germline (reference sequence). CDR3 DNA: TGTGCCAGCAGCCAACCCCCAGCTAACTATGGCTACACCTTC. The encoded protein is CASSQPPANYGYTF.

V is TRBV19 and J is TRBJ1-5; 9 nucleotides line up with TRBD1. The CDR3 runs 14 residues. Germline V lookup: CDR1 LNHDA, CDR2 SQIVND (reference sequence). The ends lost 7 bases at V and 6 bases at J; junction bases unmatched: 7. This CDR3 is CASTRTGVGQPQHF. DNA of the CDR3: TGTGCCAGTACACGGACAGGGGTCGGTCAGCCCCAGCATTTT.

The CDR3 here is CASSQDWKNTEAFF. The CDR3 bases are TGTGCCAGCAGCCAAGATTGGAAGAACACTGAAGCTTTCTTT. The gene calls are TRBV3-1 (or the pseudogene TRBV3-2) and TRBJ1-1; D gene uncertain. The CDR3 has 14 amino acids. Per the germline V gene, CDR1 is LGHDT and CDR2 is YNNKEL (reference sequence). Trimming stripped 0 bases from V and 1 base from J, with 6 bases between.

Here the CDR3 reads CASSNTRQETQYF. CDR3 coding DNA: TGTGCCAGTAGTAATACCCGCCAAGAGACCCAGTACTTC. This chain connects TRBV19 to TRBJ2-5; D is unclear. CDR1 is LNHDA and CDR2 is SQIVND in the germline V gene (reference sequence). V dropped 4 bases and J dropped 1 base, with 7 bases sitting between them. The CDR3 loop spans 13 amino acids.